One and the same sample provided the 16 T cell receptor beta chains below, sequenced in a study of cytomegalovirus exposure and HLA in healthy donors. The protocol was immunoSEQ multiplex PCR, while the TCRdb copy is restricted to in-frame clones and leaves out a portion. This sample has some 120,000 clones; 90% to 97% occur once, and the top ten carry around 1.7%. The specimen was PBMCs. Every receptor here comes from a man between 18 and 35 years old in good health and CMV-seronegative.

V and J are TRBV30 and TRBJ1-1; maybe TRBD1 (5 bases). Germline V CDR1 and CDR2: GTSNPN, SVGIG (reference sequence). This CDR3 has 15 amino acids. V was cut by 0 bases and J by 1 base, with 12 bases left in between. CDR3 sequence (DNA): TGTGCCTGGAGTGTACTGGGACTCCAGAACACTGAAGCTTTCTTT. Its translation is CAWSVLGLQNTEAFF.

The chain links TRBV19 to TRBJ1-4, with a possible D match to TRBD1 (5 bases). CDR1 LNHDA and CDR2 SQIVND come from the germline V gene (reference sequence). Trimming left V 3 bases short and J 4 bases short, with 12 bases between. CDR3 length: 15 amino acids. The DNA of the CDR3 is TGTGCCAGTAGTATCCAGGGAAGCCTTAATGAAAAACTGTTTTTT. It yields the protein CASSIQGSLNEKLFF.

The chain combines TRBV4-3 with TRBJ1-5, with no clear D. The V gene lost 0 bases and the J gene lost 3 bases, with 9 bases spanning the gap. This CDR3 contains 15 residues. The germline gives CDR1 LGHNA, CDR2 YSLEER. DNA for the CDR3: TGCGCCAGCAGCCAAGATCTTAGAGACAATCAGCCCCAGCATTTT. Its protein product is CASSQDLRDNQPQHF.

The chain joins TRBV4-3 to TRBJ2-1, with 10 bases that match TRBD2. The CDR3 loop spans 16 amino acids. The V gene's germline CDR1 is LGHNA and CDR2 YSLEER. V was clipped by 3 bases and J by 1 base; unmatched bases: 3. CDR3 loop: CASSQATSGSYNEQFF. The CDR3, as DNA: TGCGCCAGCAGCCAGGCGACTAGCGGGTCCTACAATGAGCAGTTCTTC.

CDR3 protein: CASRPLSQQGAGYGYTF. CDR3 DNA sequence: TGCGCCAGCAGACCCCTCTCCCAACAGGGTGCTGGCTATGGCTACACCTTC. The rearrangement uses TRBV5-1 and TRBJ1-2, with D perhaps matching TRBD1 (6 bases). Between the trimmed V and J ends, which lost 5 bases and 4 bases, there was a span of 24 bases. CDR1 is SGHRS and CDR2 is YFSETQ in the germline V gene. This CDR3 spans 17 amino acids.

The DNA of the CDR3 is TGTGCCAGCAGCGCCCCGGGGGAAAACATTCAGTACTTC. Protein: CASSAPGENIQYF. The V gene is TRBV7-9, the J gene TRBJ2-4; TRBD2 might be the D (6 bases). CDR1 and CDR2 (germline): SEHNR, FQNEAQ (reference sequence). This CDR3 spans 13 amino acids. V was cut by 5 bases and J by 5 bases, with 10 bases left in between.

This clone is a singleton in its sample. The rearrangement uses TRBV2 and TRBJ2-1; possible D gene TRBD1, 5 bases. Germline CDR1 SNHLY, CDR2 FYNNEI. Trimming pared 4 bases from V and 4 bases from J, leaving 20 bases between. The CDR3 runs 17 residues. The CDR3 region has the DNA TGTGCCAGCAGTGGGCGCGGTGGGTTTGCAGGGTACAATGAGCAGTTCTTC. Encoded protein: CASSGRGGFAGYNEQFF.

This rearrangement joins TRBV5-4 to TRBJ1-1; D gene ambiguous. Germline V gene lookup returns CDR1 SGHNT and CDR2 YYREEE (reference sequence). This CDR3 is built from 13 residues. Trimming cost V 2 bases and J 2 bases, with 7 bases left between them. Written as DNA, the CDR3 is TGTGCCAGCAGCTTACCCCTAAACACTGAAGCTTTCTTT. Amino acids: CASSLPLNTEAFF. The full variable domain, completed using reference TRBV5-4 and TRBJ1-1, is ETGVTQSPTHLIKTRGQQVTLRCSSQSGHNTVSWYQQALGQGPQFIFQYYREEENGRGNFPPRFSGLQFPNYSSELNVNALELDDSALYLCASSLPLNTEAFFGQGTRLTVV.

The chain couples TRBV7-2 to TRBJ1-5, with a possible D match to TRBD1 (5 bases). V shed 1 base and J shed 7 bases, with 14 bases lying between them. This CDR3 is built from 15 residues. Germline V gives CDR1 SGHTA, CDR2 FQGNSA. CDR3 loop: CASSLGQGFGQPQHF. DNA of the CDR3: TGTGCCAGCAGCTTAGGCCAGGGATTTGGGCAGCCCCAGCATTTT.

This clone was seen only once. The chain joins TRBV28 to TRBJ2-7; 7 positions match TRBD1. Germline assignment: CDR1 MDHEN and CDR2 SYDVKM. J gave up 2 bases and V 6 bases, and 7 bases lay outside the gene matches. The CDR3 runs 14 residues. CDR3 nucleotides: TGTGCCAGCAGGGAAACAGGGGAAGCCTACGAGCAGTACTTC. Translating it yields CASRETGEAYEQYF.

This chain joins TRBV28 and TRBJ2-7, with 10 bases identical to TRBD2. The CDR3 spans 15 residues. V gave up 3 bases and J gave up 5 bases; unmatched junction bases: 7. Germline CDR1 is MDHEN and CDR2 is SYDVKM. CDR3 sequence: CASSFGTSGKDEQYF. In nucleotides, the CDR3 is TGTGCCAGCAGTTTCGGAACTAGCGGGAAAGACGAGCAGTACTTC.

The V and J genes are TRBV5-1 and TRBJ2-7; 7 positions agree with TRBD1. The CDR3 consists of 14 residues. CDR1 is SGHRS and CDR2 is YFSETQ in the germline V gene. The junction had 11 bases not matched to a gene; V was cut back by 6 bases and J by 5 bases. The CDR3 bases are TGCGCCAGCATCCGAGACAGGGCCATTAACGAGCAGTACTTC. This sequence encodes CASIRDRAINEQYF.

This sequence joins TRBV7-9 and TRBJ1-2, with 7 bases identical to TRBD1. V gave up 5 bases and J gave up 7 bases; unmatched junction bases: 10. CDR1 and CDR2 from the germline V gene are SEHNR and FQNEAQ (reference sequence). The CDR3 has 14 residues. CDR3 region: CASSTPRQGFGYTF. Written as DNA, the CDR3 is TGTGCCAGCAGCACCCCGAGACAGGGATTTGGCTACACCTTC.

This chain links TRBV5-1 with TRBJ1-1; tentative D call: TRBD1 (5 bases). Per germline, CDR1 SGHRS and CDR2 YFSETQ. The CDR3 has 15 residues. The V end lost 3 bases, the J end lost 7 bases, and 19 bases lay between the germline ends. The CDR3 is CASSYGSQGMSEAFF. CDR3 coding DNA: TGCGCCAGCAGCTATGGTTCTCAGGGTATGAGTGAAGCTTTCTTT.

This rearrangement joins TRBV10-2 to TRBJ1-4, with D maybe TRBD1 (6 bases). Trimming shortened V by 4 bases and J by 7 bases, and 13 bases separated the two germline ends. CDR1 and CDR2 from the germline V gene are WSHSY and SAAADI. This CDR3 is built from 14 residues. The CDR3 nucleotides read TGCGCCAGCAGTGCCAGGGGTCCGCCTGAAAAACTGTTTTTT. Its translation is CASSARGPPEKLFF.

V is TRBV11-3 and J is TRBJ2-7; tentative D call: TRBD2 (5 bases). Germline-derived CDR1 and CDR2 are SGHNT and YENEEA. The CDR3 has 14 amino acids. V was trimmed by 2 bases and J by 5 bases, leaving 13 bases between them. For the CDR3, the DNA is TGTGCCAGCAGCTTATCCCTAGAGGGAAACGAGCAGTACTTC. It translates to CASSLSLEGNEQYF.